This T cell receptor beta chain was obtained from a study of neurological immune-mediated disorders. Study-wide results and limits: Phylogenetic grouping placed 18 of 34 multiple sclerosis patients' repertoires in one related-CDR3 cluster, a possible signature. The highest TCR clonal expansion occurred in HTLV-1-associated myelopathy; multiple sclerosis fell below healthy controls.

Template-switch 5'RACE cDNA synthesis added a 10-nucleotide unique molecular identifier. TCRdb redid the calling of the 5' RACE reads with MiXCR, one entry per CDR3 protein. The top ten hold around 3.1% of the sample, which has 85,000 to 90,000 distinct CDR3 sequences, 3.5% seen once. J was trimmed by 0 bases and V by 6 bases; bases with no gene match: 2. CDR1 and CDR2 (germline): ENHRY, SYGVKD. The CDR3 extends over 14 amino acids. The sample holds many counts of this clonotype. Antigen specificity is unknown. The sequencing input was PBMCs. V gene TRBV10-3 combines with J gene TRBJ1-3; 7 nucleotides line up with TRBD1. This TCR came from a woman between 50 and 59 years old with multiple sclerosis. In DNA, the CDR3 is TGTGCCATCAGAGACAGGGCCTCTGGAAACACCATATATTTT. Its protein product is CAIRDRASGNTIYF.